The 30 T cell receptor beta chains below all came from one sample that was sequenced in a study of regulatory T cells in long-lasting Graves disease. The time point is: newly diagnosed GD, antithyroid drugs for less than 3 months. Making the TCR library involved RNA that had been extracted from PBMCs. The authors built TCR beta libraries using iRepertoire HTBI primers and Arm-PCR of CDR3 regions. TCRdb reanalysed the multiplex PCR reads using MiXCR and keeps one entry per CDR3 protein. The data contain about 620,000 distinct CDR3 sequences, about 16% of them singletons. The data were also submitted as part of a second study, on T cells in Graves' hyperthyroidism and ophthalmopathy.

The sample in question was peripheral blood mononuclear cells (PBMCs), obtained at new diagnosis, from a patient treated with antithyroid drugs. The receptors come from a woman in her 30s with Graves disease.

The V call is TRBV9, the J call TRBJ2-7; a possible D gene is TRBD1 (5 bases). V lost 3 bases and J 0 bases, leaving 19 bases between the germline ends. CDR3 length: 17 amino acids. Germline V gene sequence: CDR1 SGDLS, CDR2 YYNGEE. The CDR3 spells CASSGGHSQPSSYEQYF. The CDR3 DNA reads TGTGCCAGCAGCGGAGGACACAGCCAACCAAGCTCCTACGAGCAGTACTTC.

The rearrangement links TRBV4-1 to TRBJ1-2; D perhaps matches TRBD1 (5 bases). Trimming took 1 base from V and 6 from J, leaving 12 bases between them. CDR3 length equals 14 residues. Germline CDR1 is MGHRA and CDR2 is YSYEKL. The CDR3 loop is CASSQVAGTDGYTF. CDR3 sequence (DNA): TGCGCCAGCAGCCAAGTTGCGGGGACTGATGGCTACACCTTC.

The chain carries TRBV27 and TRBJ1-2; D remains unclear. Trimming removed 2 bases from V and 3 bases from J, with 13 bases in between. The germline V gene has CDR1 MNHEY and CDR2 SMNVEV (reference sequence). The CDR3 length is 15 residues. The DNA of the CDR3 is TGTGCCAGCAGTTTAAGCGTCGGACGGTACTATGGCTACACCTTC. Amino acids: CASSLSVGRYYGYTF.

This clonotype is a singleton in its sample. This chain uses TRBV4-2 with TRBJ2-7; D is unresolved. The CDR3 spans 14 residues. Per the germline V gene, CDR1 is LGHNA and CDR2 is YNFKEQ. V lost 2 bases, J lost 3 bases, and 11 bases lay in between. CDR3 sequence reads: CASSQNLEFYEQYF. DNA of the CDR3: TGTGCCAGCAGCCAAAATCTGGAGTTCTACGAGCAGTACTTC.

This chain links TRBV27 with TRBJ2-1, with 8 positions matching TRBD2. Germline V gene lookup returns CDR1 MNHEY and CDR2 SMNVEV (reference sequence). Trimming removed 8 bases from V and 7 bases from J; junction bases left unmatched: 13. This CDR3 has 15 residues. CDR3 nucleotides: TGTGCCAGCCGCGACGGGGGCGGGAGGCGGAATGAGCAGTTCTTC. Its translation: CASRDGGGRRNEQFF.

J is TRBJ1-6 and V is TRBV19, with 8 nucleotides matching TRBD1. The CDR3 contains 17 residues. Looked up from germline, CDR1 is LNHDA and CDR2 is SQIVND (reference sequence). V lost 5 bases and J lost 6; bases outside the gene matches: 12. The CDR3 DNA is TGTGCCAGTAGTCTCGATCCTAGGACAGGGCCTAATTCACCCCTCCACTTT. It codes for CASSLDPRTGPNSPLHF.

The chain couples TRBV6-1 to TRBJ2-7, with TRBD1 matching 8 bases. After removal of 6 bases from V and 3 bases from J, the junction contained 10 bases not matched to a gene. The CDR3 is made up of 15 amino acids. The germline gives CDR1 MNHNS, CDR2 SASEGT. CDR3 coding DNA: TGTGCCAGCAGCAAGGTTGGACAGGGAGGCTACGAGCAGTACTTC. Translating gives CASSKVGQGGYEQYF.

This clonotype was observed at least ten times. CDR3 sequence reads: CASSFGFRDTQYF. As DNA, the CDR3 is TGTGCCAGCAGTTTCGGGTTCCGGGATACGCAGTATTTT. The gene calls are TRBV12-3 or TRBV12-4 and TRBJ2-3; D is unresolved. This CDR3 has 13 amino acids. With 3 bases removed from V and 6 bases from J, the gap between germline ends came to 10 bases.

This clonotype has just a few counts. The chain couples TRBV24-1 to TRBJ1-2; 7 bases line up with TRBD1. Trimming cost V 4 bases and J 8 bases; bases outside gene matches: 15. The CDR3 runs to 16 residues. Germline values: CDR1 KGHDR, CDR2 SFDVKD. DNA for the CDR3: TGTGCCACCAGTGACCCCCCGGGACAGAAGAGCGGGGGCTACACCTTC. This sequence encodes CATSDPPGQKSGGYTF.

The chain carries TRBV5-1 and TRBJ2-7; 7 nucleotides match TRBD1. The CDR3 is 15 amino acids. V gave up 4 bases and J gave up 3 bases; unmatched junction bases: 10. Per germline, CDR1 SGHRS and CDR2 YFSETQ. CDR3 nucleotide sequence: TGCGCCAGCAGCACCGGCGAGGGACAGCTCTACGAGCAGTACTTC. It specifies CASSTGEGQLYEQYF.

Many counts were recorded for this clonotype. The chain employs TRBV12-3 or TRBV12-4 and TRBJ2-1; no definite D call. Trimming pared 0 bases from V and 5 bases from J, leaving 8 bases between. The CDR3 length is 14 residues. DNA for the CDR3: TGTGCCAGCAGTTTAGCCCGGGCCAACAATGAGCAGTTCTTC. This encodes CASSLARANNEQFF.

The rearrangement uses TRBV5-1 and TRBJ2-7; 7 nucleotides agree with TRBD2. The CDR3 spans 13 residues. CDR1 is SGHRS and CDR2 is YFSETQ in the germline V gene. V lost 4 bases to trimming and J lost 9 bases; unmatched junction nucleotides: 10. This CDR3 is CASSQTASGGQYF. DNA of the CDR3: TGCGCCAGCAGCCAAACGGCCTCGGGGGGGCAGTACTTC. Filled out from reference TRBV5-1 and TRBJ2-7, the complete variable domain reads KAGVTQTPRYLIKTRGQQVTLSCSPISGHRSVSWYQQTPGQGLQFLFEYFSETQRNKGNFPGRFSGRQFSNSRSEMNVSTLELGDSALYLCASSQTASGGQYFGPGTRLTVT.

This chain joins TRBV2 and TRBJ2-5; TRBD1 agrees at 8 bases. Germline V gives CDR1 SNHLY, CDR2 FYNNEI. The ends lost 6 bases at V and 5 bases at J; junction bases unmatched: 5. CDR3 length: 13 amino acids. CDR3 residues: CASRVTGGETQYF. In nucleotides, the CDR3 is TGTGCCAGCAGGGTTACAGGGGGGGAGACCCAGTACTTC.

This clonotype was counted a few times. The chain recombines TRBV11-2 with TRBJ2-6; D may match TRBD1 or TRBD2 (5 bases each). This CDR3 spans 18 amino acids. CDR1 SGHAT and CDR2 FQNNGV come from the germline V gene. The germline V and J ends were trimmed by 11 bases and 1 base, with 24 bases remaining between them. The CDR3 DNA reads as TGTGCCTCACGGGGAGTCAGGGCCACTTTATCTGGGGCCAACGTCCTGACTTTC. Amino acid sequence: CASRGVRATLSGANVLTF.

This clonotype was found a few times. CDR3 loop: CASSVGDWENNEQFF. Here the CDR3 DNA reads TGTGCCAGCAGCGTGGGTGATTGGGAGAACAATGAGCAGTTCTTC. This chain uses TRBV6-1 with TRBJ2-1; weak D call: TRBD2 (5 bases). Looked up from germline, CDR1 is MNHNS and CDR2 is SASEGT. The CDR3 extends over 15 amino acids. V lost 6 bases, J lost 5 bases, and 17 bases lay in between.

Worth noting for this clonotype: It is likely a read error: a sequence one base away is far more abundant. The rearrangement uses TRBV7-2 and TRBJ2-7; D is possibly TRBD1 or TRBD2 (5 bases each). The germline CDR1 and CDR2 sequences are SGHTA and FQGNSA. The CDR3 extends over 16 amino acids. Trimming took off 6 bases at V and 2 bases at J, with 20 bases between the two ends. As DNA, the CDR3 is TGTGCCAGCAGTCAAGAAAATAGCGTGGGACCCTACGAGCAGTACTTC. Its translation: CASSQENSVGPYEQYF. The whole variable domain, remainder taken from reference TRBV7-2 and TRBJ2-7, is GAGVSQSPSNKVTEKGKDVELRCDPISGHTALYWYRQSLGQGLEFLIYFQGNSAPDKSGLPSDRFSAERTGGSVSTLTIQRTQQEDSAVYLCASSQENSVGPYEQYFGPGTRLTVT.

This clonotype was observed at least ten times. The J gene is TRBJ2-3, the V gene TRBV2; D gene ambiguous. CDR1 and CDR2 (germline): SNHLY, FYNNEI. The CDR3 sequence is 15 residues long. Trimming shortened V by 2 bases and J by 2 bases, and 11 bases separated the two germline ends. The CDR3 DNA is TGTGCCAGCAGTGAATTTCTTAGAACCACAGATACGCAGTATTTT. Translating it yields CASSEFLRTTDTQYF. The full variable domain, in which reference TRBV2 and TRBJ2-3 provide the parts outside the CDR3, is EPEVTQTPSHQVTQMGQEVILRCVPISNHLYFYWYRQILGQKVEFLVSFYNNEISEKSEIFDDQFSVERPDGSNFTLKIRSTKLEDSAMYFCASSEFLRTTDTQYFGPGTRLTVL.

With respect to this clonotype: A read error may explain this, as a much larger clone is one base away. The chain joins TRBV5-1 to TRBJ1-1, with no clear D. Germline CDR1 and CDR2: SGHRS and YFSETQ. The CDR3 covers 13 residues. CDR3 loop: CASSLVSDTEDFF. CDR3 nucleotides: TGCGCCAGCAGCTTGGTTTCAGACACTGAAGATTTCTTT.

Of note for this clonotype: Relative to the germline gene, one junction end is altered; a read error may explain this. The V gene is TRBV20-1, the J gene TRBJ2-1; the match to TRBD2 covers 13 bases. Germline lookup yields CDR1 DFQATT and CDR2 SNEGSKA (reference sequence). This CDR3 has 17 amino acids. CDR3 protein: CSARGGLAGVSYNEQLF. DNA of the CDR3: TGCAGTGCTAGAGGCGGACTAGCGGGAGTCTCCTACAATGAGCAGCTCTTC.

This chain joins TRBV20-1 and TRBJ2-2; TRBD2 aligns across 13 bases. This CDR3 spans 18 amino acids. V shed 1 base, J shed 0 bases, and the junction held 5 bases outside the gene matches. Germline loops: CDR1 DFQATT, CDR2 SNEGSKA (reference sequence). The CDR3 is CSARGTSGRVANTGELFF. In nucleotides, the CDR3 is TGCAGTGCTAGAGGGACTAGCGGGAGAGTGGCGAACACCGGGGAGCTGTTTTTT.

This clonotype was seen repeatedly, ten times or more. This sequence joins TRBV20-1 and TRBJ2-3, with a possible D match to TRBD2 (6 bases). The germline V and J ends were trimmed by 5 bases and 3 bases, with 15 bases remaining between them. The germline V gene has CDR1 DFQATT and CDR2 SNEGSKA (reference sequence). This CDR3 region has 14 residues. Here the CDR3 reads CSAPPGLETDTQYF. CDR3 in DNA: TGCAGTGCTCCTCCGGGACTGGAAACAGATACGCAGTATTTT.

In this sample, this clonotype turned up a few times. The chain has TRBV5-1 and TRBJ2-5; TRBD1 might be the D (6 bases). V was shortened by 3 bases and J by 5 bases, with 17 bases between the two germline ends. Germline CDR1 and CDR2: SGHRS and YFSETQ. CDR3 length: 15 amino acids. Written as DNA, the CDR3 is TGCGCCAGCAGCTGGCCCCTCACAGGGCAGGAGACCCAGTACTTC. Amino acids: CASSWPLTGQETQYF.

This clonotype was counted only a few times. This chain joins TRBV6-1 and TRBJ2-7; 9 nucleotides agree with TRBD1. The CDR3 loop spans 15 amino acids. Germline loops: CDR1 MNHNS, CDR2 SASEGT. Trimming at V came to 6 bases and at J to 3 bases, leaving 9 bases not matched to a gene. The CDR3 loop is CASRPWGTGNYEQYF. The DNA for the CDR3 is TGTGCCAGCAGACCTTGGGGGACAGGGAACTACGAGCAGTACTTC.

This clonotype appeared many times. The chain joins TRBV28 to TRBJ1-4; TRBD1 might be the D (5 bases). CDR3 size: 15 residues. Germline V CDR1 and CDR2: MDHEN, SYDVKM. The V gene lost 6 bases and the J gene lost 7 bases, with 18 bases spanning the gap. CDR3 in amino acids: CASSPGTGKGEKLFF. The CDR3 DNA is TGTGCCAGCAGCCCGGGGACGGGAAAAGGTGAAAAACTGTTTTTT. Full variable domain (missing parts from reference TRBV28 and TRBJ1-4): DVKVTQSSRYLVKRTGEKVFLECVQDMDHENMFWYRQDPGLGLRLIYFSYDVKMKEKGDIPEGYSVSREKKERFSLILESASTNQTSMYLCASSPGTGKGEKLFFGSGTQLSVL.

This clonotype was seen at least ten times. The chain recombines TRBV27 with TRBJ1-5; 10 bases match TRBD1. Per germline, CDR1 MNHEY and CDR2 SMNVEV (reference sequence). J was trimmed by 7 bases and V by 7 bases; bases with no gene match: 7. The CDR3 length is 14 residues. CDR3 residues: CASKVGGQGQPQHF. The DNA for the CDR3 is TGTGCCAGCAAGGTTGGGGGACAGGGGCAGCCCCAGCATTTT.

This clonotype was counted many times. The rearrangement links TRBV6-1 to TRBJ1-2; a possible D gene is TRBD1 (5 bases). Trimming took 8 bases from V and 2 from J, leaving 9 bases between them. This CDR3 comprises 12 residues. CDR1 is MNHNS, CDR2 SASEGT, per germline. The CDR3 loop is CASRDENYGYTF. CDR3 bases: TGTGCCAGCCGGGACGAAAACTATGGCTACACCTTC.

This clonotype was recorded many times. The chain links TRBV6-1 to TRBJ1-1; D call uncertain. Germline V CDR1 and CDR2: MNHNS, SASEGT. The CDR3 has 15 amino acids. Trimming took 0 bases from V and 4 from J, leaving 12 bases between them. CDR3 protein: CASSEAAEFGTEAFF. The CDR3 coding sequence is TGTGCCAGCAGTGAAGCGGCGGAATTCGGCACTGAAGCTTTCTTT.

This clonotype was found many times. The rearrangement joins TRBV29-1 to TRBJ2-1; the D gene is possibly TRBD2 (6 bases). The germline gives CDR1 SQVTM, CDR2 ANQGSEA. The length of the CDR3 is 13 residues. The V gene lost 8 bases and the J gene lost 4 bases, with 15 bases spanning the gap. CDR3: CSFGGDPYNEQFF. The DNA of the CDR3 is TGCAGCTTCGGGGGAGATCCATACAATGAGCAGTTCTTC.

The rearrangement joins TRBV2 to TRBJ2-7, with D perhaps being TRBD1 or TRBD2 (5 bases each). This CDR3 comprises 14 residues. CDR1 and CDR2 from the germline V gene are SNHLY and FYNNEI. Trimming cost V 6 bases and J 7 bases, with 19 bases left between them. This chain's CDR3 is CASRGHGLSGEQYF. The DNA for the CDR3 is TGTGCCAGCAGAGGACACGGGCTGAGCGGAGAGCAGTACTTC. Full variable domain (outside the CDR3, taken from reference TRBV2 and TRBJ2-7): EPEVTQTPSHQVTQMGQEVILRCVPISNHLYFYWYRQILGQKVEFLVSFYNNEISEKSEIFDDQFSVERPDGSNFTLKIRSTKLEDSAMYFCASRGHGLSGEQYFGPGTRLTVT.

This rearrangement joins TRBV20-1 to TRBJ1-6, with 7 bases that match TRBD1. V lost 5 bases to trimming and J lost 9 bases; unmatched junction nucleotides: 16. The CDR3 is 16 amino acids. From germline, CDR1 is DFQATT and CDR2 SNEGSKA (reference sequence). This CDR3 is CSAEPTGSVRGSPLHF. The CDR3 DNA sequence: TGCAGTGCTGAGCCGACAGGGAGCGTTCGGGGTTCACCCCTCCACTTT.